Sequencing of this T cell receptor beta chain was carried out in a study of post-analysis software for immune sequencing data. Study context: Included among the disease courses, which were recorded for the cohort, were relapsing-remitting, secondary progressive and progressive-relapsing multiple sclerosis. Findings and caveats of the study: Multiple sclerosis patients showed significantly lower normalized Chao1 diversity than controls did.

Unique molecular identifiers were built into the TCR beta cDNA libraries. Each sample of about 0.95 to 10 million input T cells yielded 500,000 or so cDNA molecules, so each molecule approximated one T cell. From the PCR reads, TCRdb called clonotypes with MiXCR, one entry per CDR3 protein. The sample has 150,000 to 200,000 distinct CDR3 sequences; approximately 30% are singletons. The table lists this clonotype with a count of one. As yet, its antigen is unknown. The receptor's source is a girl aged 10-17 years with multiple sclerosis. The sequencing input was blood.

The CDR3 is CAWSLGASAGELFF. CDR3 bases: TGTGCCTGGAGTTTAGGGGCTAGCGCCGGGGAGCTGTTTTTT. This chain links TRBV30 with TRBJ2-2, with D tentatively TRBD2 (6 bases). V was clipped by 2 bases and J by 6 bases, with 13 bases between them. This CDR3 is 14 amino acids long. CDR1 GTSNPN and CDR2 SVGIG come from the germline V gene (reference sequence).